This is a list of T cell receptor beta chains from one sample in a study of vaccination effects on CD4 cells after COVID-19. TCRdb's copy holds only in-frame clones and misses some; the assay was immunoSEQ multiplex PCR. The data contain 22,000 or so clones, more than 70% of them seen just once; the ten biggest clones take up approximately 10%. These receptors' targets are unknown. The sequencing here drew on CD4+ T cells from PBMCs cultured with HCoV-229E spike peptides, taken after COVID-19 vaccination. These TCRs come from a human donor who received a COVID-19 vaccine. The CDR3 runs from the conserved cysteine through the conserved F or W. The D gene is left open where the match is weak. Size is stated for part of the rows, as once, few or many counts, or as a class when the clone is expanded.

v_gene	j_gene	d_gene	abundance	CDR3nt	CDR3aa
TRBV7-6	TRBJ1-1	TRBD1	.	TGTGCCAGCAGCTATTACCCGGGACAGGGTGGGTGGGCTGAAGCTTTCTTT	CASSYYPGQGGWAEAFF
TRBV27	TRBJ2-3	.	.	TGTGCCAGCAGTACCATCACAGATACGCAGTATTTT	CASSTITDTQYF
TRBV29-1	TRBJ2-5	.	.	TGCAGCGTTAGAACAGGGTACCCTCAAGAGACCCAGTACTTC	CSVRTGYPQETQYF
TRBV5-4	TRBJ2-4	TRBD2	once	TGTGCCAGCAGCACTAGACTAGCGGGAGAGAAAAACATTCAGTACTTC	CASSTRLAGEKNIQYF
TRBV4-1	TRBJ2-7	TRBD1	.	TGCGCCAGCACCGCGGGACAGGCCTTTGCAAAACCTGACTACGAGCAGTACTTC	CASTAGQAFAKPDYEQYF
TRBV5-1	TRBJ2-7	TRBD2	.	TGCGCCAGCAGCCCTAGCGGTACCTACGAGCAGTACTTC	CASSPSGTYEQYF
TRBV5-5	TRBJ2-3	.	.	TGTGCCAGCAGCCTGGATGCAGATACGCAGTATTTT	CASSLDADTQYF
TRBV2	TRBJ1-5	TRBD1	.	TGTGCCAGCGGGGACAGGGAAGGCCAGCCCCAGCATTTT	CASGDREGQPQHF
TRBV27	TRBJ2-1	TRBD1	.	TGTGCCAGCAGTTCTGCCTACCTCCGGGACAGAAGCTACAATGAGCAGTTCTTC	CASSSAYLRDRSYNEQFF
TRBV3-1/TRBV3-2	TRBJ1-2	.	.	TGTGCCAGCAGCCAAGAGGGGAGCGGTGGCTACACCTTC	CASSQEGSGGYTF
TRBV11-2	TRBJ1-6	TRBD1	.	TGTGCCAGCAGCGCATCCGGGACAGCATATTCACCCCTCCACTTT	CASSASGTAYSPLHF
TRBV10-3	TRBJ1-3	TRBD1	.	TGTGCCATCAGTGAGTCGTTGCCGGGACAGGGGGCATTTGGAAACACCATATATTTT	CAISESLPGQGAFGNTIYF
TRBV18	TRBJ2-2	.	.	TGTGCCAGCTCACCACTAGTATCGAACACCGGGGAGCTGTTTTTT	CASSPLVSNTGELFF
TRBV27	TRBJ1-3	.	.	TGTGCCAGCAGTCTAAGATGGAACAGGGAGGGGAGAAACACCATATATTTT	CASSLRWNREGRNTIYF
TRBV29-1	TRBJ1-5	.	few	TGCAGCGTGGGGGACGGCGGAATGCAGCCCCAGCATTTT	CSVGDGGMQPQHF
TRBV12-5	TRBJ2-7	.	.	TGTGCTAGTGGTTCACAGGAGTACGAGCAGTACTTC	CASGSQEYEQYF
TRBV5-1	TRBJ2-7	TRBD2	.	TGCGCCAGCAGCCGACTAGCGGGAGAATCCTACGAGCAGTACTTC	CASSRLAGESYEQYF
TRBV5-5	TRBJ2-2	.	.	TGTGCCAGCAGCTTACAGGGTTCCACCGGGGAGCTGTTTTTT	CASSLQGSTGELFF
TRBV3-1/TRBV3-2	TRBJ1-1	.	.	TGTGCCAGCAGCCAGCACGGGGGGAACACTGAAGCTTTCTTT	CASSQHGGNTEAFF
TRBV18	TRBJ2-6	.	.	TGTGCCAGCTCACCACCCGGACAGCGGGGAATGGCTGGGGCCAACGTCCTGACTTTC	CASSPPGQRGMAGANVLTF
TRBV11-2	TRBJ2-1	.	.	TGTGCCAGCAGCAGCGGGACAGGTACTTACAATGAGCAGTTCTTC	CASSSGTGTYNEQFF
TRBV11-3	TRBJ2-3	TRBD2	.	TGTGCCAGCAGCTCCGGACTAGCGGGAGTAAGGGATACGCAGTATTTT	CASSSGLAGVRDTQYF
TRBV14	TRBJ2-2	.	.	TGTGCCAGCAGCCCTGGGACTTCAAACACCGGGGAGCTGTTTTTT	CASSPGTSNTGELFF
TRBV18	TRBJ2-1	.	once	TGTGCCAGCTCACGTAACGAGGCCTACAATGAGCAGTTCTTC	CASSRNEAYNEQFF
TRBV27	TRBJ2-3	.	.	TGTGCCAGCAGCTCACAATTGCGGGGTAGCACAGATACGCAGTATTTT	CASSSQLRGSTDTQYF
TRBV5-1	TRBJ2-6	.	.	TGCGCCAGCAGCCCGTCCGGCTCTGGGGCCAACGTCCTGACTTTC	CASSPSGSGANVLTF
TRBV6-5	TRBJ1-2	TRBD1	few	TGTGCCAGCACTCGGACAGGGGGCGTGAGTGGCTACACCTTC	CASTRTGGVSGYTF